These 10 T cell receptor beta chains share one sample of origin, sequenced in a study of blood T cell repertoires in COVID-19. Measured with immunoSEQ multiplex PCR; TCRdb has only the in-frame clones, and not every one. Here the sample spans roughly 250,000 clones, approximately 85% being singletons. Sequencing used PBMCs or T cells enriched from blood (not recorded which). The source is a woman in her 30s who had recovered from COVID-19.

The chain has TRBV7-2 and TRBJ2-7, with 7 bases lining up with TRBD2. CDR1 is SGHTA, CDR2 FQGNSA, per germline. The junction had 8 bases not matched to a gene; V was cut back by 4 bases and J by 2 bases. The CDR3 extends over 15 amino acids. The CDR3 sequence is CASSSAGSGAYEQYF. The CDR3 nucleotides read TGTGCCAGCAGCTCAGCGGGGAGCGGGGCCTACGAGCAGTACTTC.

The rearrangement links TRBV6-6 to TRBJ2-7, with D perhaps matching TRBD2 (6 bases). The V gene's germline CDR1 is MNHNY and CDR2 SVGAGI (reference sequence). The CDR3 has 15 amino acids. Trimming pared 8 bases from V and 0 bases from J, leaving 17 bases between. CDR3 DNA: TGTGCCAGCCTCAACGGGGGTACCATCTCCTACGAGCAGTACTTC. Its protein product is CASLNGGTISYEQYF.

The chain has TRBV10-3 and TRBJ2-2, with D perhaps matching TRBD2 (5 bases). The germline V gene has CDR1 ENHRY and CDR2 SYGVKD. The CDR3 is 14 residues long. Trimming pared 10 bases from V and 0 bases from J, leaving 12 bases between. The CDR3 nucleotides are TGTGCCAAAAGACCGGACTCGAACACCGGGGAGCTGTTTTTT. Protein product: CAKRPDSNTGELFF.

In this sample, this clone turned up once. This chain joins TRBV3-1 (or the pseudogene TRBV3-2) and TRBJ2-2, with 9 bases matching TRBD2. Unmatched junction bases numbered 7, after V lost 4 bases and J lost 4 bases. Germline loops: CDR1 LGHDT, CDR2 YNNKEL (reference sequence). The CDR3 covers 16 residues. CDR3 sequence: CASSPPRLAATGELFF. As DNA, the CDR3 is TGTGCCAGCAGCCCGCCGCGACTAGCGGCCACCGGGGAGCTGTTTTTT.

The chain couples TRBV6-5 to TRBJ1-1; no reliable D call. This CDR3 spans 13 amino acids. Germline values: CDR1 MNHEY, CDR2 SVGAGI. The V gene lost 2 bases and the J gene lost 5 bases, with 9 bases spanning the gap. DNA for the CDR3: TGTGCCAGCAGTTACGGAGGGAGGACTGAAGCTTTCTTT. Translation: CASSYGGRTEAFF.

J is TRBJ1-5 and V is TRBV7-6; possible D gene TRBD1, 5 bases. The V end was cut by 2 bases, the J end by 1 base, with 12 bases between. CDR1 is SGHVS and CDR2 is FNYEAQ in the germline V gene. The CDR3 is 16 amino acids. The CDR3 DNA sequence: TGTGCCAGCAGCTTATCATTAGGACAAAGCAATCAGCCCCAGCATTTT. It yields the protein CASSLSLGQSNQPQHF.

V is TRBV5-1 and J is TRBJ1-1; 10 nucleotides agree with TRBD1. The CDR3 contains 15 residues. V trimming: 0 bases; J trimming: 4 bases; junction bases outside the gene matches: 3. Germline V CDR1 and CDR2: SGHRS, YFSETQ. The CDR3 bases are TGCGCCAGCAGCTTGGGACAGGGGGCGAGCACTGAAGCTTTCTTT. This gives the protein CASSLGQGASTEAFF. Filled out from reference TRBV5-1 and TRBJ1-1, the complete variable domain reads KAGVTQTPRYLIKTRGQQVTLSCSPISGHRSVSWYQQTPGQGLQFLFEYFSETQRNKGNFPGRFSGRQFSNSRSEMNVSTLELGDSALYLCASSLGQGASTEAFFGQGTRLTVV.

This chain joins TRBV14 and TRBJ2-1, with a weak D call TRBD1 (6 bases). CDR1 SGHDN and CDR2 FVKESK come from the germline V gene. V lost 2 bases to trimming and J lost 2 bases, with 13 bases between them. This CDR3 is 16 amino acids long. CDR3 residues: CASSQFTGPTYNEQFF. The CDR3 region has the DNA TGTGCCAGCAGCCAATTTACAGGGCCGACCTACAATGAGCAGTTCTTC.

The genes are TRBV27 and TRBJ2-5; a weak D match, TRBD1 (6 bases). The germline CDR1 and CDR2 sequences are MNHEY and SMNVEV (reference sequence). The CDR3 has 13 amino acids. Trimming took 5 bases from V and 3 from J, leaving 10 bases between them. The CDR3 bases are TGTGCCAGCAGTCCAGGACAGAAAGAGACCCAGTACTTC. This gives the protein CASSPGQKETQYF.

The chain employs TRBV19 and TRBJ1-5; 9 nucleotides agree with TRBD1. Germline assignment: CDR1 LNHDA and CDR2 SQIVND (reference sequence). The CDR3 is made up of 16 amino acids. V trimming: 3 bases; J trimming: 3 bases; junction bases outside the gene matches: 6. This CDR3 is CASSIRGDRVNQPQHF. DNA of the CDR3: TGTGCCAGTAGTATTCGGGGGGACAGGGTCAATCAGCCCCAGCATTTT.